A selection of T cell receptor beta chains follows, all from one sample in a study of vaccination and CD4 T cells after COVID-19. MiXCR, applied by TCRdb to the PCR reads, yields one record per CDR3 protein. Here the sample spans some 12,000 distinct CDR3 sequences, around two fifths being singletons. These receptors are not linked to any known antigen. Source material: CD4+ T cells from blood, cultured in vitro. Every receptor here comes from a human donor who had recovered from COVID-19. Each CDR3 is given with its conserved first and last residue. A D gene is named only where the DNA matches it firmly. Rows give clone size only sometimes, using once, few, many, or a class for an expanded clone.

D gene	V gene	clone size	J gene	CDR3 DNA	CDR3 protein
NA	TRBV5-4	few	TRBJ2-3	TGTGCCAGCAGCTTGGTACCGGCCCCAGGGGCAGATACGCAGTATTTT	CASSLVPAPGADTQYF
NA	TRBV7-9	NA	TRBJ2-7	TGTGCCAGCAGCTTACGGTGGAGCTACGAGCAGTACTTC	CASSLRWSYEQYF
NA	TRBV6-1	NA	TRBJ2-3	TGTGCCACCTTCTCTAGCACAGATACGCAGTATTTT	CATFSSTDTQYF
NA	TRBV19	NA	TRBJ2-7	TGTGCCAGTAGTATAGGTTTACGGCGCTCCTACGAGCAGTACTTC	CASSIGLRRSYEQYF
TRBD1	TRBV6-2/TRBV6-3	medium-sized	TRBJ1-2	TGTGCCAGCAGTTATGTGACAGGGAGTATGGACTATGGCTACACCTTC	CASSYVTGSMDYGYTF
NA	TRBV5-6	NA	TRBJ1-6	TGTGCCAGCAGCTTGGCGGCCCTGGCTTCACCCCTCCACTTT	CASSLAALASPLHF
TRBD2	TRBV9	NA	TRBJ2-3	TGTGCCAGCAGCGTGGGAGCGGGGCCTTACACAGATACGCAGTATTTT	CASSVGAGPYTDTQYF
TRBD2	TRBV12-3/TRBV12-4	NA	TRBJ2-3	TGTGCCAGCGGAAAGACTAGCGGGGCATTCACAGATACGCAGTATTTT	CASGKTSGAFTDTQYF
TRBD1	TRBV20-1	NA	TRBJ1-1	TGCAGTGCTAGAGATGGGACAGGGCAGACGGCAGCTTTCTTT	CSARDGTGQTAAFF
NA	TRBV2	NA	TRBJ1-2	TGTGCCAGCAGTGAGAACAGCGCCTATGGCTACACCTTC	CASSENSAYGYTF
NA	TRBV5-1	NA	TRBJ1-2	TGCGCCAGCAGCCCCGCGGGACAAGGTCGAGCCGGCTACACCTTC	CASSPAGQGRAGYTF
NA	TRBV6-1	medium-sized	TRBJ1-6	TGTGCCAGCAGTGAGGGGGGGAAATTAAATGTCCACTTT	CASSEGGKLNVHF
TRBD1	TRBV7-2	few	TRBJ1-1	TGTGCCAGCAGCGCACAGGGGATGAACACTGAAGCTTTCTTT	CASSAQGMNTEAFF
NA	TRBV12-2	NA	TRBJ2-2	TGTGCAAGCCTTAATGAGGGTGGTCACGGGGAGCTGTTTTTT	CASLNEGGHGELFF
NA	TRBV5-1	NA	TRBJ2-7	TGCGCCAGCAGCAGGACGTCCCCACCGGGCGAGCAGTACTTC	CASSRTSPPGEQYF
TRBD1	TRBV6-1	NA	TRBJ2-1	TGTGCCAGCACCAAACTCACAGGGGCTGAGCAGTTCTTC	CASTKLTGAEQFF
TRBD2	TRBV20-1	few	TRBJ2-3	TGCAGTGCTAGTCTTTACTCCGGGACTAGCGGGGGGGATACGCAGTATTTT	CSASLYSGTSGGDTQYF